The TCR beta chain described here comes from a study of T cells in Graves' hyperthyroidism and ophthalmopathy. Study-level results: In validation, the model predicted ophthalmopathy. These predictions came a median approximately 5.9 months before onset. Ophthalmopathy was separated from stable hyperthyroidism by a 13 V-J model.

It was RNA transcripts that yielded the amplified TCR beta CDR3 regions. Carried out on the TCR CDR3, a first-round RT-PCR used the HTBI primer set. TCRdb reanalysed the multiplex PCR reads using MiXCR and keeps one entry per CDR3 protein. The sample lists 490,000 or so distinct CDR3 sequences; about 16% were seen once. The length of the CDR3 is 16 residues. Germline V gene lookup returns CDR1 DFQATT and CDR2 SNEGSKA (reference sequence). Deletions cut 2 bases from V and 5 bases from J, with 19 bases between. This clonotype has just a few counts. Its matching antigen is unknown. Sequenced sample: blood. The receptor comes from a woman aged 25 to 45 with Graves' ophthalmopathy. This chain uses TRBV20-1 with TRBJ1-5, with D tentatively TRBD1 (6 bases). This chain's CDR3 is CSARRVDRPTYQPQHF. Here the CDR3 DNA reads TGCAGTGCTAGACGGGTGGACAGACCCACTTATCAGCCCCAGCATTTT.